What follows are 27 T cell receptor beta chains derived from one specimen sequenced in a study of blood T cell repertoires in COVID-19. The assay was immunoSEQ multiplex PCR, and TCRdb's table has in-frame clones only and misses some. The sample lists roughly 150,000 clones; around 85% were seen once. The sequencing sample was made of peripheral blood. Source of these receptors: a woman over 75 with COVID-19, enrolled during active disease.

V is TRBV2 and J is TRBJ2-1; 16 bases map to TRBD2. Unmatched junction bases numbered 11, after V lost 11 bases and J lost 10 bases. Germline V gene lookup returns CDR1 SNHLY and CDR2 FYNNEI. CDR3 length: 15 residues. CDR3 in amino acids: CASLGTSGRAGEQFF. The CDR3 DNA reads as TGTGCCTCGCTGGGGACTAGCGGGAGGGCCGGGGAGCAGTTCTTC.

The rearrangement uses TRBV10-3 and TRBJ2-2; 7 bases fit TRBD1. Trimming cost V 2 bases and J 3 bases; bases outside gene matches: 0. CDR1 is ENHRY, CDR2 SYGVKD, per germline. The CDR3 runs to 14 residues. The CDR3 bases are TGTGCCATCAGTGAGGACAGGGACACCGGGGAGCTGTTTTTT. Translated: CAISEDRDTGELFF.

This clone was detected only once. The chain couples TRBV7-2 to TRBJ1-2, with 8 bases lining up with TRBD1. J gave up 3 bases and V 2 bases, and 8 bases lay outside the gene matches. Per the germline V gene, CDR1 is SGHTA and CDR2 is FQGNSA. The length of the CDR3 is 16 residues. The CDR3 DNA sequence: TGTGCCAGCAGCTTATTCGGACAGGGACTGGACTATGGCTACACCTTC. It specifies CASSLFGQGLDYGYTF.

The CDR3 DNA sequence: TGTGCCAGCAGCGTAGATTCGGGGGGGTCAGATACGCAGTATTTT. Translating gives CASSVDSGGSDTQYF. The genes are TRBV9 and TRBJ2-3; 8 bases fit TRBD2. After removal of 0 bases from V and 4 bases from J, the junction contained 4 bases not matched to a gene. The CDR3 runs to 15 residues. Germline V gene sequence: CDR1 SGDLS, CDR2 YYNGEE.

The CDR3 DNA reads as TGCAGCGGGGGAGGACAGAGGAACACTGAAGCTTTCTTT. Translated: CSGGGQRNTEAFF. The chain recombines TRBV29-1 with TRBJ1-1, with D perhaps TRBD1 (6 bases). Germline values: CDR1 SQVTM, CDR2 ANQGSEA. V lost 7 bases to trimming and J lost 1 base, with 13 bases between them. CDR3 length equals 13 residues.

This chain uses TRBV4-2 with TRBJ1-4; D is undetermined. V lost 0 bases and J lost 10, with 18 bases in between. The CDR3 is made up of 16 amino acids. The germline V gene has CDR1 LGHNA and CDR2 YNFKEQ. CDR3 in amino acids: CASSQDRGREDLKLFF. The CDR3 DNA reads TGTGCCAGCAGCCAAGATCGAGGGCGGGAAGACCTAAAACTGTTTTTT.

This chain's CDR3 is CASSQGTGGGYTF. CDR3 coding DNA: TGTGCCAGCAGCCAAGGGACAGGGGGCGGCTACACCTTC. The rearrangement uses TRBV3-1 (or the pseudogene TRBV3-2) and TRBJ1-2, with 11 nucleotides matching TRBD1. V was pared by 1 base and J by 8 bases, with 0 bases of the junction left unmatched. Germline loops: CDR1 LGHDT, CDR2 YNNKEL (reference sequence). This CDR3 is built from 13 residues.

The chain employs TRBV2 and TRBJ2-5, with 9 bases lining up with TRBD1. CDR1 SNHLY and CDR2 FYNNEI come from the germline V gene. Trimming removed 6 bases from V and 7 bases from J; junction bases left unmatched: 9. CDR3 length equals 14 residues. The CDR3 DNA follows: TGTGCCAGCAGGCCAAGGACAGGGGAAGGGACCCAGTACTTC. Translation gives CASRPRTGEGTQYF.

J is TRBJ1-6 and V is TRBV25-1; D is unresolved. CDR1 is MGHDK, CDR2 SYGVNS, per germline. The CDR3 runs 14 residues. With 4 bases removed from V and 10 bases from J, the gap between germline ends came to 14 bases. The CDR3 DNA sequence: TGTGCCAGCAGTGTGTCCCCCCGGGGATCACCCCTCCACTTT. It codes for CASSVSPRGSPLHF.

This chain uses TRBV10-2 with TRBJ1-6; possible D gene TRBD1, 6 bases. Trimming took 6 bases from V and 9 from J, leaving 15 bases between them. This CDR3 region has 14 residues. The germline gives CDR1 WSHSY, CDR2 SAAADI. CDR3 sequence reads: CASSQQARGSPLHF. In DNA, the CDR3 is TGCGCCAGCAGCCAACAGGCCAGGGGTTCACCCCTCCACTTT.

The V call is TRBV11-2, the J call TRBJ2-3; 8 nucleotides match TRBD2. The V segment lost 2 bases and the J segment 4 bases; nucleotides outside the gene matches: 5. The V gene's germline CDR1 is SGHAT and CDR2 FQNNGV. The CDR3 totals 15 residues. The CDR3 region is CASSLTGGAPDTQYF. CDR3 in DNA: TGTGCCAGCAGCTTAACGGGGGGGGCCCCAGATACGCAGTATTTT.

This chain joins TRBV3-1 (or the pseudogene TRBV3-2) and TRBJ2-7, with 7 bases aligning to TRBD1. This CDR3 contains 12 residues. V trimming: 8 bases; J trimming: 3 bases; junction bases outside the gene matches: 4. Germline V CDR1 and CDR2: LGHDT, YNNKEL (reference sequence). CDR3 amino acids: CASGQAHYEQYF. CDR3 bases: TGTGCCAGCGGACAGGCCCACTACGAGCAGTACTTC.

In its sample, this clone was seen a few times. The chain combines TRBV7-8 with TRBJ2-1; 9 nucleotides line up with TRBD2. This CDR3 is built from 15 residues. Germline V CDR1 and CDR2: SGHVS, FQNEAQ. The junction had 5 bases not matched to a gene; V was cut back by 1 base and J by 7 bases. As DNA, the CDR3 is TGTGCCAGCAGCTTAGTGGCGGGGGGGCTTAATGAGCAGTTCTTC. Its protein is CASSLVAGGLNEQFF.

This clone has a handful of counts. The V gene is TRBV29-1, the J gene TRBJ2-1, with a possible D match to TRBD1 (5 bases). V was clipped by 7 bases and J by 4 bases, with 11 bases between them. Germline values: CDR1 SQVTM, CDR2 ANQGSEA. The CDR3 is 12 residues long. CDR3 coding DNA: TGCAGCGCCGAGGACAATTACAATGAGCAGTTCTTC. Its translation: CSAEDNYNEQFF.

The V call is TRBV28, the J call TRBJ1-2; unclear D gene. V shed 4 bases and J shed 2 bases, with 17 bases lying between them. Germline lookup yields CDR1 MDHEN and CDR2 SYDVKM. The CDR3 consists of 16 residues. Written as DNA, the CDR3 is TGTGCCAGCAGTTCCCCTCACGAGGGAGTCAACTATGGCTACACCTTC. It is translated as CASSSPHEGVNYGYTF.

As to this clone: One junction end disagrees with the germline gene, perhaps due to a read error. The V and J genes are TRBV4-1 and TRBJ1-5; a weak D match, TRBD1 (6 bases). The CDR3 loop spans 13 amino acids. Germline V gene data show CDR1 as MGHRA and CDR2 as YSYEKL. DNA for the CDR3: TGCGCCAGCAGCCAAGATAATTCCGGGACACCGGATTTT. Protein: CASSQDNSGTPDF.

The sample holds one count of this clone. The genes are TRBV4-1 and TRBJ1-2; 7 nucleotides align to TRBD1. The CDR3 runs to 17 residues. CDR1 is MGHRA, CDR2 YSYEKL, per germline. Unmatched junction bases numbered 15, after V lost 1 base and J lost 7 bases. Here the CDR3 reads CASSQAFPGQLFIGYTF. The CDR3 coding sequence is TGCGCCAGCAGCCAAGCCTTTCCGGGACAGCTTTTTATTGGCTACACCTTC.

The chain links TRBV5-4 to TRBJ2-1; possibly TRBD2 for D (5 bases). Germline V gives CDR1 SGHNT, CDR2 YYREEE (reference sequence). Deletions cut 7 bases from V and 9 bases from J, with 17 bases between. This CDR3 comprises 13 residues. The CDR3: CASFTTLGGEQFF. The CDR3 nucleotides are TGTGCCAGCTTCACGACCCTAGGAGGTGAGCAGTTCTTC.

The chain has TRBV3-1 (or the pseudogene TRBV3-2) and TRBJ2-3, with 7 bases aligning to TRBD2. V shed 5 bases and J 2 bases; nucleotides not matched to a gene: 10. The CDR3 is 16 residues long. Germline loops: CDR1 LGHDT, CDR2 YNNKEL (reference sequence). The CDR3 is CASSSGGGRHTDTQYF. The CDR3 region has the DNA TGTGCCAGCAGCTCGGGGGGAGGGCGTCACACAGATACGCAGTATTTT.

J is TRBJ1-5 and V is TRBV5-4, with D maybe TRBD1 (5 bases). In germline, CDR1 is SGHNT, CDR2 YYREEE (reference sequence). This CDR3 contains 14 residues. The ends were cut back, 1 base at V and 1 base at J, with 6 bases in the middle. CDR3 coding DNA: TGTGCCAGCAGCTTGAGGGGAAGCAATCAGCCCCAGCATTTT. It encodes CASSLRGSNQPQHF.

The chain links TRBV18 to TRBJ1-6; D remains unclear. The CDR3 consists of 16 residues. V gave up 2 bases and J gave up 10 bases, with 18 bases separating them. The germline CDR1 and CDR2 sequences are KGHSH and LQKENI. CDR3 region: CASSPSPGSPGSPLHF. The CDR3 DNA sequence: TGTGCCAGCTCACCATCTCCAGGATCCCCTGGATCACCCCTCCACTTT. Looking up the rest from reference TRBV18 and TRBJ1-6 gives the full variable domain: NAGVMQNPRHLVRRRGQEARLRCSPMKGHSHVYWYRQLPEEGLKFMVYLQKENIIDESGMPKERFSAEFPKEGPSILRIQQVVRGDSAAYFCASSPSPGSPGSPLHFGNGTRLTVT.

This clone occurred a few times. This sequence joins TRBV29-1 and TRBJ2-1, with 7 bases aligning to TRBD2. In germline, CDR1 is SQVTM, CDR2 ANQGSEA. Losses at the gene ends were 1 base for V and 2 bases for J; bases not matched to a gene: 5. This CDR3 has 15 residues. The CDR3 region has the DNA TGCAGCGTTGAAGGCGGGGGTTCTACCTACAATGAGCAGTTCTTC. It yields the protein CSVEGGGSTYNEQFF.

V gene TRBV14 combines with J gene TRBJ2-1; D perhaps matches TRBD2 (6 bases). Per germline, CDR1 SGHDN and CDR2 FVKESK. The CDR3 spans 12 residues. Trimming cost V 3 bases and J 12 bases, with 12 bases left between them. The CDR3 bases are TGTGCCAGCAGCCAGGAGGGGAAGGGGCAGTTCTTC. Translated, it gives CASSQEGKGQFF. Using reference TRBV14 and TRBJ2-1 for the parts outside the CDR3, the full variable domain is EAGVTQFPSHSVIEKGQTVTLRCDPISGHDNLYWYRRVMGKEIKFLLHFVKESKQDESGMPNNRFLAERTGGTYSTLKVQPAELEDSGVYFCASSQEGKGQFFGPGTRLTVL.

V usage is TRBV2 and J usage is TRBJ1-1; 11 nucleotides agree with TRBD1. This CDR3 contains 14 residues. The J segment lost 1 base and the V segment lost 6 bases, leaving 1 base of the junction unmatched. Germline lookup yields CDR1 SNHLY and CDR2 FYNNEI. This CDR3 reads CASSGQGANTEAFF. CDR3 bases: TGTGCCAGCAGCGGACAGGGGGCGAACACTGAAGCTTTCTTT.

The rearrangement joins TRBV27 to TRBJ1-6, with TRBD1 as a possible D gene (5 bases). Trimming took off 6 bases at V and 0 bases at J, with 15 bases between the two ends. Germline V gene data show CDR1 as MNHEY and CDR2 as SMNVEV (reference sequence). The CDR3 is 17 amino acids. CDR3 loop: CASSSRGGRSYNSPLHF. The CDR3, as DNA: TGTGCCAGCAGCTCTAGGGGCGGACGCTCCTATAATTCACCCCTCCACTTT.

The chain employs TRBV5-1 and TRBJ1-2; TRBD1 might be the D (5 bases). Trimming left V 4 bases short and J 4 bases short, with 20 bases between. The CDR3 is 16 residues long. Germline assignment: CDR1 SGHRS and CDR2 YFSETQ. In DNA form, the CDR3 reads TGCGCCAGCAGCCCAACCCGCCAGGGCCTTATCTATGGCTACACCTTC. Translated, it gives CASSPTRQGLIYGYTF.

The CDR3 DNA sequence: TGCGCCAGCAGTAACACCGACTCTGGAAACACCATATATTTT. Translated, it gives CASSNTDSGNTIYF. This sequence joins TRBV10-1 and TRBJ1-3; D not certain. Germline V gives CDR1 WNHNN, CDR2 SYGVQD (reference sequence). V dropped 5 bases and J dropped 0 bases, with 8 bases sitting between them. The CDR3 contains 14 residues.